This T cell receptor (beta chain) was recovered during a study of T cells in Graves' hyperthyroidism and ophthalmopathy. What was amplified from RNA transcripts were TCR beta CDR3 regions. First-round RT-PCR of the TCR CDR3 relied on the HTBI primer set. TCRdb passed the multiplex PCR reads through MiXCR, listing each CDR3 protein once. The table shows about 500,000 distinct CDR3 sequences, with 13% to 15% occurring only once. The CDR3 runs 14 residues. CDR1 and CDR2 from the germline V gene are GTSNPN and SVGIG (reference sequence). V lost 2 bases, J lost 6 bases, and 6 bases stayed unmatched. In this sample, this clonotype turned up many times.

The specimen sequenced was blood. The sequence derives from a woman aged 18-30 years with Graves' hyperthyroidism. The gene calls are TRBV30 and TRBJ2-2; 7 positions agree with TRBD2. The CDR3 DNA follows: TGTGCCTGGAGTAAACGGGAGGCAGCCGGGGAGCTGTTTTTT. Its translation: CAWSKREAAGELFF.